The entry below gives a single T cell receptor beta chain sequence along with its context. These data come from a study of control samples from healthy donors and cancer patients. Repertoires were generated with immunoSEQ multiplex PCR, while TCRdb's copy carries only in-frame clones and drops some. The sample yields under 150,000 clones, roughly 91% seen once. This receptor was obtained from a woman in her seventies in good health. The sequenced sample was blood.

For the CDR3, the DNA is TGCGCCAGCAGCGTGGGACGGAACACCGGGGAGCTGTTTTTT. Amino acids: CASSVGRNTGELFF. The J gene is TRBJ2-2, the V gene TRBV5-1; D possibly uses TRBD1 or TRBD2 (5 bases each). Trimming removed 4 bases from V and 1 base from J, with 8 bases in between. The germline V gene has CDR1 SGHRS and CDR2 YFSETQ. The CDR3 has 14 amino acids.